The source of this TCR beta chain is a study of T-cell memory formation after mild COVID-19. A few counts support this clonotype. Its antigen is undetermined. The ends were cut back, 5 bases at V and 8 bases at J, with 13 bases in the middle. The germline CDR1 and CDR2 sequences are MNHNY and SVGAGI (reference sequence). There are 12 residues in the CDR3. TCRdb ran MiXCR on the 5' RACE reads and lists one entry per CDR3 protein. In the table there are under 350,000 distinct CDR3 sequences, around 15% of which are singletons. General observations from the study: Some clones that responded turned up in pre-infection memory, which suggests that cross-reactive memory joined in. Whereas later expanders leaned CD4+, clones contracting day 15 to 85 showed a balanced CD4/CD8 makeup. Clones that contracted clustered mainly in CM and EM if CD4+ and in EMRA if CD8+.

Input material: PBMCs or a T cell subset sorted from them (not recorded which). The gene calls are TRBV6-6 and TRBJ2-7; possible D gene TRBD2, 7 bases. This receptor was identified in a man between 18 and 29 years old who had mild COVID-19 (a few samples of this study predate the infection). Cell type and time point are not known. CDR3 nucleotide sequence: TGTGCCAGCAGTCGAGACGGGGGGCAGCAGTACTTC. Translation: CASSRDGGQQYF.